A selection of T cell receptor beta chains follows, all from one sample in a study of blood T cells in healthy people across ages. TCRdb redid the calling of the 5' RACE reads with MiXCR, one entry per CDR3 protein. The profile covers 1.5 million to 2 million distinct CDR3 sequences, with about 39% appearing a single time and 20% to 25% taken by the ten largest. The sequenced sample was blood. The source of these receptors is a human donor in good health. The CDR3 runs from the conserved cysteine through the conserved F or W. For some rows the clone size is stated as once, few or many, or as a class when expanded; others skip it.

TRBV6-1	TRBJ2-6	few	CASSEGSGTGANVLTF
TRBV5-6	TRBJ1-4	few	CASSSGTAQRGEKLFF
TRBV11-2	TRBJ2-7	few	CASSFRRDRVGEQYF
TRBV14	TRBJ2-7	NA	CASSQIWGDHEQYF
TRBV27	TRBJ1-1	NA	CASSLLGGLGAFF
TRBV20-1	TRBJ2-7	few	CSARDAGQAIYEQYF
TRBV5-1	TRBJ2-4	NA	CAGSLEVAKNIQYF
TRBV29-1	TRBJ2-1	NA	CSVRTGGFEQFF
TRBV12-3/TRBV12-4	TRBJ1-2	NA	CASSLNFGQAGYYGYTF
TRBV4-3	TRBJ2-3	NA	CASSLKGSRGSTDTQYF
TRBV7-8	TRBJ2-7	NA	CAGSFLTYEQYF
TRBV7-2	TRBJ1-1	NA	CASSLGRGRTEAFF
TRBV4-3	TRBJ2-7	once	CASSSHSGGAYEQYF
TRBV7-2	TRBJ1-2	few	CASSYFKGDGYTF
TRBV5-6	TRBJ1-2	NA	CASSLVITQRDYTF
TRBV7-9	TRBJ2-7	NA	CASSPTEGASTYEQYF
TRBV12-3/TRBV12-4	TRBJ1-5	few	CASSPGVTQHF
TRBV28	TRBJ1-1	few	CASSLTPGREGYTEAFF
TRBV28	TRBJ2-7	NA	CASSSETRPYGQYF
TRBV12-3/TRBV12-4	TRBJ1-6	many	CASSSLGDRGSPLHF
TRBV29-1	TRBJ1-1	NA	CSASSTGANTEAFF
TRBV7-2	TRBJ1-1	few	CASSLASRENTEAFF
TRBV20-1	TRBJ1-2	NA	CSARAYENYGYTF
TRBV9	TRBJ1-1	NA	CASSVDIMNTEAFF
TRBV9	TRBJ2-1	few	CASSVVNGEQFF
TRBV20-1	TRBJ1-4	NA	CSARDPLQGSGEKLFF
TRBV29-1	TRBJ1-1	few	CSADTEAFF
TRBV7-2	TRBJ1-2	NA	CASSMTPYGYTF
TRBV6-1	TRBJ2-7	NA	CASKRQGKTLYEQYF
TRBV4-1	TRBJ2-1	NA	CASSQSRPGQGAGEQFF
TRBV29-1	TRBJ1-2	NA	CSVEESYGYTF
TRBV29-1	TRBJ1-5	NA	CSASRGGKDQPQHF
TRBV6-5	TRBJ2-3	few	CASRGQVSTDTQYF
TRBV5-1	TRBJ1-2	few	CASSLPGGGGYTF
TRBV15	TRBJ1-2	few	CATSRVNYGTGDFFYGYTF
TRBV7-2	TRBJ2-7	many	CASSSGTGGEQYF
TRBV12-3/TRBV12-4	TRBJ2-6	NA	CASSYRAVGTGANVLTF
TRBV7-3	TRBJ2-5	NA	CASSTAPQETQYF
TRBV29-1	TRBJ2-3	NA	CSVEVSRGAGDTQYF
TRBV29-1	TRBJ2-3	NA	CSADRDYYTDTQYF
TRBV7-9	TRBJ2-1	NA	CASSLGDGVSYNEQFF
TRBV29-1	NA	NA	CCVRGNSKDEQYF
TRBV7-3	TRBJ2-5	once	CASSSPGEEETQYF
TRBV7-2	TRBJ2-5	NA	CASSSHRVSQEPQYF
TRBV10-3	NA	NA	CAIREDRGYEQYF
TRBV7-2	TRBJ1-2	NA	CASSLDTAVYGYTF
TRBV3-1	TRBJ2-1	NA	CASSQGGSGYEQFF